The T cell receptor (beta chain) described here comes from a study of T cell responses to AZD1222 COVID-19 vaccine. The CDR3 sequence is 16 residues long. Germline V lookup: CDR1 GTSNPN, CDR2 SVGIG (reference sequence). V was clipped by 0 bases and J by 8 bases, with 19 bases between them. The assay was immunoSEQ multiplex PCR, and TCRdb's table has in-frame clones only and misses some. The sample has 150,000 to 200,000 clones; approximately 94% are singletons. The sequence derives from an adult in good health. Sequencing was performed on peripheral blood, taken on day 0 of AZD1222 vaccination. This rearrangement joins TRBV30 to TRBJ1-4; weak D call: TRBD1 (5 bases). CDR3: CAWSVLKGRGGEKLFF. In nucleotides, the CDR3 is TGTGCCTGGAGTGTACTTAAGGGACGCGGGGGGGAAAAACTGTTTTTT.